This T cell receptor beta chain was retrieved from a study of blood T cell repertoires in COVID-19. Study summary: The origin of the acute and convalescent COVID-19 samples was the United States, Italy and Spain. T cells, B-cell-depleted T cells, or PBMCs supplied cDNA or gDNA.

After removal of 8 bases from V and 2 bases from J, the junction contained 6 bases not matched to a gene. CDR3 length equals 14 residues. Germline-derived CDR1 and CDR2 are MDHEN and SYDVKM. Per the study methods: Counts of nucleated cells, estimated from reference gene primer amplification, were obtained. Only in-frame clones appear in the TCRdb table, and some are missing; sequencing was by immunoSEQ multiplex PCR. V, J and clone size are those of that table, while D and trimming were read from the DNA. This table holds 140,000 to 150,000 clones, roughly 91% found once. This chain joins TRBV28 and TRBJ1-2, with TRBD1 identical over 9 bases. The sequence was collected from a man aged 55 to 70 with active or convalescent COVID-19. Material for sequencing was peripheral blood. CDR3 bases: TGTGCCAGCGGCCCGGGACAGGGAAACTATGGCTACACCTTC. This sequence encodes CASGPGQGNYGYTF.